A few counts support the clone carrying this TCR beta chain. As originally analysed: Reference gene primer amplification in the assay estimated nucleated cell counts. Profiled with immunoSEQ multiplex PCR; TCRdb holds only in-frame clones, not every one. V and J calls and clone size are copied from that table; D and trimming were computed from the DNA. The sample lists approximately 210,000 clones, just under 85% occurring once. The data belong to a study of blood T cell repertoires in COVID-19. For the study at large: COVID-19 samples, acute and convalescent, were from the United States, Italy and Spain. Sample material is recorded as cDNA or gDNA derived from T cells, B-cell-depleted T cells, or PBMCs.

Input material: peripheral blood. This TCR was recovered from a woman in her forties or fifties with active or convalescent COVID-19.

CDR3 sequence (DNA): TGTGCCAGTAGTATGGGGCGTTTAGAGACCCAGTACTTC. Translated: CASSMGRLETQYF. The rearrangement joins TRBV19 to TRBJ2-5; D possibly corresponds to TRBD1 (5 bases). Trimming pared 3 bases from V and 4 bases from J, leaving 9 bases between. Germline CDR1 LNHDA, CDR2 SQIVND (reference sequence). This CDR3 is built from 13 residues.